The rows below give T cell receptor beta chains drawn from one sample of a study of shared clonotypes between healthy human individuals. The assay was immunoSEQ multiplex PCR, and TCRdb's table has in-frame clones only and misses some. The sample lists roughly 500,000 clones; 60% to 80% were seen once. Specimen: PBMCs. The receptors originated from a woman aged 40 to 50 in good health. Some clones in this sample may be carry-over from other donors' samples. Both conserved end residues are part of each CDR3. The D gene is left open where the match is weak. The size field is filled for only some rows; it gives once, few, many or a size class.

v_call: TRBV7-9; j_call: TRBJ2-5; clone_size: -; d_call: TRBD1; cdr3_aa: CASSRRTGGYQETQYF; cdr3_nt: TGTGCCAGCAGCCGACGGACAGGGGGGTACCAAGAGACCCAGTACTTC
v_call: TRBV7-2; j_call: TRBJ2-2; clone_size: -; d_call: TRBD2; cdr3_aa: CASSPQAGGSAGELFF; cdr3_nt: TGTGCCAGCAGCCCCCAGGCGGGAGGAAGCGCCGGGGAGCTGTTTTTT
v_call: TRBV10-3; j_call: TRBJ1-2; clone_size: few; d_call: -; cdr3_aa: CAISEADSYGYTF; cdr3_nt: TGTGCCATCAGTGAAGCGGACTCCTATGGCTACACCTTC
v_call: TRBV18; j_call: TRBJ2-5; clone_size: -; d_call: -; cdr3_aa: CASSPGGLETQYF; cdr3_nt: TGTGCCAGCTCACCGGGAGGCCTTGAGACCCAGTACTTC
v_call: TRBV13; j_call: TRBJ1-4; clone_size: -; d_call: TRBD1; cdr3_aa: CASSGAGTGTTNEKLFF; cdr3_nt: TGTGCCAGCAGCGGCGCCGGGACAGGGACAACTAATGAAAAACTGTTTTTT
v_call: TRBV4-2; j_call: TRBJ2-1; clone_size: few; d_call: -; cdr3_aa: CASSRLLGTRGVEQFF; cdr3_nt: TGTGCCAGCAGCCGGCTCTTAGGGACTCGGGGCGTGGAGCAGTTCTTC
v_call: TRBV19; j_call: TRBJ2-5; clone_size: -; d_call: TRBD1; cdr3_aa: CASSIYRDRGRETQYF; cdr3_nt: TGTGCCAGTAGTATTTACCGGGACAGGGGTAGAGAGACCCAGTACTTC
v_call: TRBV5-6; j_call: TRBJ1-1; clone_size: -; d_call: -; cdr3_aa: CATPPGRKNTEAFF; cdr3_nt: TGTGCCACCCCCCCCGGGCGCAAGAACACTGAAGCTTTCTTT
v_call: TRBV28; j_call: TRBJ2-1; clone_size: -; d_call: -; cdr3_aa: CASSLGGFVFNEQFF; cdr3_nt: TGTGCCAGCAGTTTAGGGGGGTTTGTTTTCAATGAGCAGTTCTTC
v_call: TRBV5-1; j_call: TRBJ1-6; clone_size: once; d_call: TRBD1; cdr3_aa: CASSTGQAGLGEPLHF; cdr3_nt: TGCGCCAGCAGCACGGGACAGGCGGGATTAGGTGAACCCCTCCACTTT
v_call: TRBV27; j_call: TRBJ2-1; clone_size: once; d_call: -; cdr3_aa: CASSLSTNNEQFF; cdr3_nt: TGTGCCAGCAGTTTATCCACTAACAATGAGCAGTTCTTC
v_call: TRBV9; j_call: TRBJ2-1; clone_size: once; d_call: TRBD2; cdr3_aa: CASGGLADNEQFF; cdr3_nt: TGTGCCAGCGGCGGACTAGCGGATAATGAGCAGTTCTTC
v_call: TRBV6-1; j_call: TRBJ2-1; clone_size: -; d_call: TRBD1; cdr3_aa: CATSFQGDLEQFF; cdr3_nt: TGTGCCACCAGCTTTCAGGGGGATCTTGAGCAGTTCTTC
v_call: TRBV29-1; j_call: TRBJ1-5; clone_size: -; d_call: -; cdr3_aa: CSAGGGRSSSNQPKHF; cdr3_nt: TGCAGCGCCGGTGGGGGCAGGAGTTCCAGCAATCAGCCCAAGCATTTT
v_call: TRBV5-6; j_call: TRBJ2-7; clone_size: -; d_call: TRBD2; cdr3_aa: CASSRDYYEQYF; cdr3_nt: TGTGCCAGCAGCCGGGACTACTACGAGCAGTACTTC
v_call: TRBV7-8; j_call: TRBJ2-5; clone_size: -; d_call: TRBD2; cdr3_aa: CASSYTSGRAGTQYF; cdr3_nt: TGTGCCAGCAGCTACACTAGCGGGAGGGCCGGGACCCAGTACTTC
v_call: TRBV7-6; j_call: TRBJ2-1; clone_size: -; d_call: TRBD2; cdr3_aa: CASSPAGGPVNEQFF; cdr3_nt: TGTGCCAGCAGCCCAGCGGGAGGGCCTGTCAATGAGCAGTTCTTC
v_call: TRBV29-1; j_call: TRBJ1-1; clone_size: few; d_call: TRBD1; cdr3_aa: CSARTGGNTEAFF; cdr3_nt: TGCAGCGCCAGGACAGGGGGCAACACTGAAGCTTTCTTT
v_call: TRBV7-2; j_call: TRBJ1-2; clone_size: -; d_call: -; cdr3_aa: CASSSLGSSNYGYTF; cdr3_nt: TGTGCCAGCAGCTCCCTGGGGTCTTCTAACTATGGCTACACCTTC
v_call: TRBV5-1; j_call: TRBJ2-5; clone_size: -; d_call: TRBD2; cdr3_aa: CASTLTSGFQETQYF; cdr3_nt: TGCGCCAGCACTCTTACTAGCGGGTTTCAAGAGACCCAGTACTTC
v_call: TRBV6-5; j_call: TRBJ2-3; clone_size: once; d_call: -; cdr3_aa: CASSLSRDITDTQYF; cdr3_nt: TGTGCCAGCAGTCTTTCCCGGGACATCACAGATACGCAGTATTTT
v_call: TRBV11-2; j_call: TRBJ2-4; clone_size: -; d_call: TRBD2; cdr3_aa: CASRWDPSGRRRGNIQYF; cdr3_nt: TGTGCCAGCAGGTGGGATCCTAGCGGGAGGAGGAGGGGAAACATTCAGTACTTC
v_call: TRBV27; j_call: TRBJ1-5; clone_size: -; d_call: -; cdr3_aa: CASSLGRGHQPQHF; cdr3_nt: TGTGCCAGCAGTTTAGGCAGGGGACATCAGCCCCAGCATTTT
v_call: TRBV28; j_call: TRBJ1-2; clone_size: once; d_call: TRBD1; cdr3_aa: CASSLLQGANRSYTF; cdr3_nt: TGTGCCAGCAGTTTATTACAGGGGGCGAATAGGAGCTACACCTTC
v_call: TRBV9; j_call: TRBJ1-3; clone_size: -; d_call: -; cdr3_aa: CASSVSQGLSGNTIYF; cdr3_nt: TGTGCCAGCAGCGTAAGCCAGGGCCTTTCGGGAAACACCATATATTTT
v_call: TRBV27; j_call: TRBJ2-3; clone_size: -; d_call: -; cdr3_aa: CASKTGTDTQYF; cdr3_nt: TGTGCCAGCAAAACAGGCACAGATACGCAGTATTTT
v_call: TRBV25-1; j_call: TRBJ2-7; clone_size: -; d_call: -; cdr3_aa: CASSELDRSYEQYF; cdr3_nt: TGTGCCAGCAGTGAATTAGATCGCTCCTACGAGCAGTACTTC
v_call: TRBV10-1; j_call: TRBJ1-1; clone_size: -; d_call: -; cdr3_aa: CASSEFIGRTEAFF; cdr3_nt: TGCGCCAGCAGTGAGTTTATAGGAAGGACTGAAGCTTTCTTT
v_call: TRBV15; j_call: TRBJ2-7; clone_size: -; d_call: -; cdr3_aa: CATSRDFQGSYEQYF; cdr3_nt: TGTGCCACCAGCAGAGATTTTCAGGGTTCCTACGAGCAGTACTTC
v_call: TRBV19; j_call: TRBJ1-4; clone_size: -; d_call: -; cdr3_aa: CASSTHGPGGEKLFF; cdr3_nt: TGTGCCAGTAGTACCCACGGCCCCGGAGGTGAAAAACTGTTTTTT
v_call: TRBV5-5; j_call: TRBJ2-2; clone_size: -; d_call: -; cdr3_aa: CASSLDSRTTGELFF; cdr3_nt: TGTGCCAGCAGCTTGGACAGCCGTACGACCGGGGAGCTGTTTTTT
v_call: TRBV27; j_call: TRBJ2-7; clone_size: -; d_call: TRBD1; cdr3_aa: CASSTGTGASYEQYF; cdr3_nt: TGTGCCAGCAGTACCGGGACAGGGGCTTCCTACGAGCAGTACTTC